The 32 T cell receptor beta chains in this list originate from one sample, sequenced in a study of blood T cell repertoires in COVID-19. Sequencing used immunoSEQ multiplex PCR; TCRdb keeps in-frame clones, though not all of them. The sample shows approximately 240,000 clones, around nine tenths of them seen only once. Sequenced material: peripheral blood. The source of these receptors is a woman aged 40 to 50 who had recovered from COVID-19.

This CDR3 is CASNSWGPGGYTF. CDR3 DNA sequence: TGTGCCAGCAACTCGTGGGGGCCTGGGGGCTACACCTTC. The chain uses TRBV2 and TRBJ1-2; maybe TRBD1 (6 bases). In germline, CDR1 is SNHLY, CDR2 FYNNEI. Trimming stripped 7 bases from V and 8 bases from J, with 17 bases between. CDR3 length: 13 amino acids.

Written as DNA, the CDR3 is TGTGCCAGCAGCCCTGACAGGGTCGGCAATGAGCAGTTCTTC. Encoded protein: CASSPDRVGNEQFF. The chain combines TRBV7-9 with TRBJ2-1, with 7 bases that match TRBD1. The J segment lost 6 bases and the V segment lost 5 bases, leaving 7 bases of the junction unmatched. There are 14 residues in the CDR3. CDR1 is SEHNR, CDR2 FQNEAQ, per germline (reference sequence).

V is TRBV27 and J is TRBJ1-1; a possible D gene is TRBD1 (5 bases). V lost 5 bases, J lost 1 base, and 14 bases lay in between. The CDR3 runs 15 residues. In germline, CDR1 is MNHEY, CDR2 SMNVEV (reference sequence). The CDR3 here is CASSTMNQGNTEAFF. The CDR3 DNA is TGTGCCAGCAGTACCATGAATCAGGGGAACACTGAAGCTTTCTTT.

This clone has just a few counts. This sequence joins TRBV30 and TRBJ1-5; no reliable D call. The V end lost 0 bases, the J end lost 3 bases, and 9 bases lay between the germline ends. This CDR3 spans 14 amino acids. Germline V CDR1 and CDR2: GTSNPN, SVGIG (reference sequence). CDR3 region: CAWSVSGNNQPQHF. DNA for the CDR3: TGTGCCTGGAGTGTGTCCGGGAACAATCAGCCCCAGCATTTT.

The chain combines TRBV19 with TRBJ2-3, with D possibly TRBD2 on 6 matching bases. The V end was cut by 2 bases, the J end by 6 bases, with 15 bases between. In germline, CDR1 is LNHDA, CDR2 SQIVND (reference sequence). This CDR3 has 15 residues. The CDR3, as DNA: TGTGCCAGTAGTATAAAGTACGGGGGAGTGGATACGCAGTATTTT. Encoded protein: CASSIKYGGVDTQYF.

CDR3 sequence: CATGSRPTPDTQYF. Written as DNA, the CDR3 is TGTGCCACCGGTTCGCGGCCCACCCCAGATACGCAGTATTTT. The chain carries TRBV24-1 and TRBJ2-3; no firm D call. The CDR3 spans 14 residues. Trimming left V 9 bases short and J 4 bases short, with 16 bases between. Germline CDR1 and CDR2: KGHDR and SFDVKD.

CDR3 loop: CASSTGTGEGWEQFF. In nucleotides, the CDR3 is TGTGCCAGCTCGACCGGGACAGGGGAGGGGTGGGAGCAGTTCTTC. The rearrangement uses TRBV18 and TRBJ2-1, with 10 bases that match TRBD1. CDR1 is KGHSH, CDR2 LQKENI, per germline. V shed 6 bases and J 10 bases; nucleotides not matched to a gene: 12. This CDR3 has 15 residues.

The CDR3 spells CASGQGQGPTGELFF. Here the CDR3 DNA reads TGTGCTAGTGGTCAGGGACAGGGGCCCACCGGGGAGCTGTTTTTT. V gene TRBV12-5 combines with J gene TRBJ2-2, with TRBD1 matching over 10 bases. The CDR3 sequence is 15 residues long. Germline CDR1 LGHNT, CDR2 FRNRAP. V shed 5 bases and J 4 bases; nucleotides not matched to a gene: 4.

J is TRBJ2-5 and V is TRBV4-3; TRBD2 might be the D (7 bases). V lost 0 bases, J lost 4 bases, and 18 bases lay in between. This CDR3 region has 17 residues. Germline CDR1 is LGHNA and CDR2 is YSLEER. The CDR3 region is CASSQDYSGGPRETQYF. CDR3 DNA sequence: TGCGCCAGCAGCCAAGATTACTCCGGGGGGCCCCGAGAGACCCAGTACTTC.

This clone appeared once. The chain joins TRBV19 to TRBJ2-7; D remains ambiguous. The CDR3 runs 14 residues. V shed 5 bases and J shed 0 bases, with 11 bases lying between them. Germline lookup yields CDR1 LNHDA and CDR2 SQIVND (reference sequence). CDR3 coding DNA: TGTGCCAGTAGTGGGTCACTAACCTCCTACGAGCAGTACTTC. It yields the protein CASSGSLTSYEQYF.

The chain is built from TRBV18 and TRBJ2-7; the match to TRBD1 covers 8 bases. J was trimmed by 6 bases and V by 4 bases; bases with no gene match: 8. In germline, CDR1 is KGHSH, CDR2 LQKENI. This CDR3 contains 14 residues. This chain's CDR3 is CASSLPRTGSEQYF. The CDR3 DNA is TGTGCCAGCTCACTCCCCAGGACAGGGTCCGAGCAGTACTTC.

This sequence joins TRBV4-3 and TRBJ2-3; TRBD2 might be the D (6 bases). This CDR3 has 13 residues. With 1 base removed from V and 6 bases from J, the gap between germline ends came to 8 bases. The germline V gene encodes CDR1 LGHNA and CDR2 YSLEER. The CDR3 loop reads CASSQGRGDTQYF. The CDR3 nucleotides are TGCGCCAGCAGCCAAGGGAGGGGCGATACGCAGTATTTT.

The chain joins TRBV12-3 or TRBV12-4 to TRBJ1-2; D unclear. Deletions cut 4 bases from V and 1 base from J, with 7 bases between. This CDR3 is 13 amino acids long. The CDR3 coding sequence is TGTGCCAGCAGTTATCAGGTTAACTATGGCTACACCTTC. Residues: CASSYQVNYGYTF.

The chain is built from TRBV6-2 or TRBV6-3 and TRBJ2-2; no definite D call. Looked up from germline, CDR1 is MNHEY and CDR2 is SVGEGT. The CDR3 length is 13 residues. Trimming took 4 bases from V and 5 from J, leaving 8 bases between them. The CDR3 region has the DNA TGTGCCAGCAGTTGGCAGGTTACCGGGGAGCTGTTTTTT. It encodes CASSWQVTGELFF.

The chain recombines TRBV11-3 with TRBJ2-7, with 10 positions matching TRBD1. V gave up 6 bases and J gave up 8 bases; unmatched junction bases: 4. Looked up from germline, CDR1 is SGHNT and CDR2 is YENEEA. There are 12 residues in the CDR3. The CDR3 DNA reads TGTGCCAGCAGTCGGGACAGGGGAAAGCAGTACTTC. This translates into CASSRDRGKQYF.

The chain combines TRBV20-1 with TRBJ2-7, with 10 bases that match TRBD1. Germline lookup yields CDR1 DFQATT and CDR2 SNEGSKA (reference sequence). This CDR3 is 11 amino acids long. The J segment lost 9 bases and the V segment lost 5 bases, leaving 4 bases of the junction unmatched. Here the CDR3 DNA reads TGCAGTGCTGGGACAGGGGTCGGGCAGTACTTC. This translates into CSAGTGVGQYF.

This clone was seen just once. The chain has TRBV12-3 or TRBV12-4 and TRBJ2-7; TRBD2 aligns across 8 bases. The V segment lost 5 bases and the J segment 6 bases; nucleotides outside the gene matches: 6. The CDR3 loop spans 13 amino acids. CDR3 in DNA: TGTGCCAGCAGTCCGGGACTAGTCTCCGAGCAGTACTTC. Translation: CASSPGLVSEQYF.

The CDR3 nucleotides are TGTGCCAGCAGTTTGTACGGAGCAACAGATACGCAGTATTTT. It encodes CASSLYGATDTQYF. The rearrangement uses TRBV27 and TRBJ2-3; D remains unclear. Germline CDR1 reads MNHEY; CDR2 reads SMNVEV (reference sequence). The CDR3 length is 14 residues. The germline V and J ends were trimmed by 3 bases and 3 bases, with 10 bases remaining between them.

In this sample, this clone turned up a few times. The chain has TRBV20-1 and TRBJ2-7; no definite D call. The CDR3 runs to 11 residues. Germline values: CDR1 DFQATT, CDR2 SNEGSKA (reference sequence). V was clipped by 2 bases and J by 2 bases, with 4 bases between them. CDR3 amino acids: CSARQTYEQYF. Here the CDR3 DNA reads TGCAGTGCTAGACAGACCTACGAGCAGTACTTC.

V gene TRBV30 combines with J gene TRBJ1-3; D gene uncertain. CDR3 length: 14 amino acids. V was cut by 3 bases and J by 0 bases, with 9 bases left in between. Germline CDR1 and CDR2: GTSNPN and SVGIG (reference sequence). CDR3 in DNA: TGTGCCTGGAGCCTAGGGAGCTCTGGAAACACCATATATTTT. It encodes CAWSLGSSGNTIYF.

The chain recombines TRBV6-2 or TRBV6-3 with TRBJ2-7, with 7 bases lining up with TRBD2. Germline V gene data show CDR1 as MNHEY and CDR2 as SVGEGT. The CDR3 consists of 14 residues. V lost 4 bases, J lost 5 bases, and 8 bases stayed unmatched. Written as DNA, the CDR3 is TGTGCCAGCAGTTCGCGGGAGTGGAGCGACGAGCAGTACTTC. Translating it yields CASSSREWSDEQYF.

The rearrangement links TRBV13 to TRBJ2-7; weak D call: TRBD2 (6 bases). The CDR3 is 14 amino acids. The V gene lost 10 bases and the J gene lost 0 bases, with 16 bases spanning the gap. Germline CDR1 PRHDT, CDR2 FYEKMQ (reference sequence). CDR3 in amino acids: CATQTSSGSYEQYF. Written as DNA, the CDR3 is TGTGCCACCCAGACTAGTTCCGGCTCCTACGAGCAGTACTTC.

The V and J genes are TRBV19 and TRBJ2-1; TRBD2 aligns across 9 bases. CDR1 and CDR2 (germline): LNHDA, SQIVND (reference sequence). Unmatched junction bases numbered 7, after V lost 5 bases and J lost 2 bases. The CDR3 has 16 amino acids. The CDR3 nucleotides are TGTGCCAGTAGTCCCCGGGCGGGAGGGCCCTACAATGAGCAGTTCTTC. Its translation: CASSPRAGGPYNEQFF.

This chain uses TRBV28 with TRBJ2-7, with D possibly being TRBD1 (5 bases). The CDR3 has 13 residues. Germline values: CDR1 MDHEN, CDR2 SYDVKM. The V and J ends lost 6 bases and 4 bases respectively, with 13 bases between them. This CDR3 is CASRMGRVYEQYF. The CDR3 coding sequence is TGTGCCAGCAGAATGGGCAGGGTTTACGAGCAGTACTTC.

V gene TRBV2 combines with J gene TRBJ1-1, with D possibly being TRBD1 (6 bases). V lost 4 bases and J 0 bases, leaving 9 bases between the germline ends. Looked up from germline, CDR1 is SNHLY and CDR2 is FYNNEI. The CDR3 is 14 residues long. CDR3 bases: TGTGCCAGCAGTGCGCAGGGGATGAACACTGAAGCTTTCTTT. Translation: CASSAQGMNTEAFF.

CDR3 nucleotide sequence: TGTGCTAGTGGTCCACTTAGCGGGAGGGCCCCCAATGAGCAGTTCTTC. This translates into CASGPLSGRAPNEQFF. This sequence joins TRBV12-5 and TRBJ2-1; 11 bases fit TRBD2. This CDR3 is 16 amino acids long. Germline V gene data show CDR1 as LGHNT and CDR2 as FRNRAP. V gave up 5 bases and J gave up 6 bases; unmatched junction bases: 9.

This clone was counted once. This sample also contains other DNA sequences that code for the same CDR3. The chain is built from TRBV7-2 and TRBJ1-5; 7 bases are a match to TRBD1. V was pared by 1 base and J by 0 bases, with 3 bases of the junction left unmatched. Germline lookup yields CDR1 SGHTA and CDR2 FQGNSA. There are 16 residues in the CDR3. The CDR3 region is CASSLVGGGSNQPQHF. CDR3 DNA sequence: TGTGCCAGCAGCTTAGTAGGGGGCGGTAGCAATCAGCCCCAGCATTTT.

J is TRBJ2-1 and V is TRBV11-2, with D possibly matching TRBD1 (5 bases). CDR3 length equals 12 residues. Germline values: CDR1 SGHAT, CDR2 FQNNGV. Between the trimmed V and J ends, which lost 2 bases and 9 bases, there was a span of 8 bases. As DNA, the CDR3 is TGTGCCAGCAGCTTAAGACAGAGTGAGCAGTTCTTC. Amino acids: CASSLRQSEQFF. Together with reference TRBV11-2 and TRBJ2-1, the CDR3 gives the full variable domain: EAGVAQSPRYKIIEKRQSVAFWCNPISGHATLYWYQQILGQGPKLLIQFQNNGVVDDSQLPKDRFSAERLKGVDSTLKIQPAKLEDSAVYLCASSLRQSEQFFGPGTRLTVL.

The chain employs TRBV6-2 or TRBV6-3 and TRBJ2-7, with 9 bases identical to TRBD1. With V trimmed by 2 bases and J by 4 bases, 6 bases remained unmatched. The germline V gene encodes CDR1 MNHEY and CDR2 SVGEGT. CDR3 length: 15 residues. This CDR3 reads CASSYPGQGRYEQYF. The DNA of the CDR3 is TGTGCCAGCAGTTACCCCGGACAGGGGCGATACGAGCAGTACTTC.

This clone was recorded only once. The V call is TRBV20-1, the J call TRBJ2-1; the D is unclear. There are 8 residues in the CDR3. Germline CDR1 and CDR2: DFQATT and SNEGSKA (reference sequence). V lost 3 bases and J 13 bases, leaving 4 bases between the germline ends. The CDR3: CSASHQFF. CDR3 sequence (DNA): TGCAGTGCTAGTCATCAGTTCTTC.

This chain links TRBV19 with TRBJ1-5, with D perhaps matching TRBD1 (6 bases). Germline values: CDR1 LNHDA, CDR2 SQIVND (reference sequence). This CDR3 comprises 16 residues. Trimming pared 1 base from V and 4 bases from J, leaving 14 bases between. The CDR3 reads CASSIAAGGLNQPQHF. The DNA for the CDR3 is TGTGCCAGTAGTATAGCGGCGGGGGGCCTAAATCAGCCCCAGCATTTT.

The V and J genes are TRBV4-2 and TRBJ2-1; TRBD2 might be the D (6 bases). The CDR3 has 14 residues. CDR1 is LGHNA and CDR2 is YNFKEQ in the germline V gene. V was cut by 4 bases and J by 8 bases, with 15 bases left in between. CDR3 region: CASSPGGVPDEQFF. CDR3 nucleotide sequence: TGTGCCAGCAGCCCGGGCGGGGTCCCTGATGAGCAGTTCTTC.